The following is a T cell receptor beta chain sequence with its context. Random hexamers were used to reverse transcribe roughly 0.45 to 1 ug of RNA. Each CDR3 protein is one row after TCRdb ran MiXCR on the immunoSEQ multiplex PCR reads. The repertoire holds 55,000 to 80,000 distinct CDR3 sequences, with roughly 93% as singletons. The sample is drawn from a study of CD8 T cells in Susac syndrome. Trimming shortened V by 4 bases and J by 0 bases, and 6 bases separated the two germline ends. Germline V gives CDR1 MGHRA, CDR2 YSYEKL. The CDR3 is 13 residues long. The sequence derives from a human donor with Susac syndrome. The V gene is TRBV4-1, the J gene TRBJ2-5; D is ambiguous. Sequencing was done on a sample of CD4+ T cells from PBMCs. Written as DNA, the CDR3 is TGCGCCAGCAGCCTCCCCTACCAAGAGACCCAGTACTTC. Its translation is CASSLPYQETQYF.